A single sample gave rise to the 7 T cell receptor beta chains below, sequenced in a study of OX40 agonist ivuxolimab in advanced cancers. Some clones are missing from TCRdb's copy, which holds only in-frame ones; the method was immunoSEQ multiplex PCR. In the table there are 37,000 or so clones, roughly 86% of which are singletons. Specimen: CD4+ or CD8+ T cells sorted from blood, collected in a trial of the OX40 agonist ivuxolimab. These receptors were taken from an adult with an advanced solid tumor such as melanoma, head and neck, liver or kidney cancer.

This clone was detected only a few times. The chain uses TRBV5-1 and TRBJ2-6, with D unclear. The CDR3 runs to 16 residues. The V gene lost 0 bases and the J gene lost 2 bases, with 9 bases spanning the gap. CDR1 SGHRS and CDR2 YFSETQ come from the germline V gene. The CDR3 coding sequence is TGCGCCAGCAGCTTGGCCCCACGGCCTGGGGCCAACGTCCTGACTTTC. This codes for CASSLAPRPGANVLTF.

This clone was observed once. The V and J genes are TRBV6-5 and TRBJ1-4, with TRBD1 identical over 7 bases. Germline CDR1 reads MNHEY; CDR2 reads SVGAGI. This CDR3 is built from 15 residues. Germline trimming cut 2 bases from V and 5 bases from J; bases unmatched to any gene: 5. The CDR3 protein is CASSYGTAQNEKLFF. CDR3 in DNA: TGTGCCAGCAGTTACGGGACAGCCCAAAATGAAAAACTGTTTTTT.

V is TRBV7-9 and J is TRBJ1-2; D gene unclear. V lost 3 bases to trimming and J lost 2 bases, with 7 bases between them. Germline V gives CDR1 SEHNR, CDR2 FQNEAQ (reference sequence). The CDR3 consists of 13 residues. CDR3 bases: TGTGCCAGCAGCTTTGGACCGAACTATGGCTACACCTTC. It yields the protein CASSFGPNYGYTF.

The chain links TRBV7-3 to TRBJ1-2, with D perhaps matching TRBD1 (6 bases). The V gene's germline CDR1 is SGHTA and CDR2 FQGTGA. This CDR3 region has 12 residues. The V end was cut by 5 bases, the J end by 4 bases, with 8 bases between. CDR3 coding DNA: TGTGCCAGCAGCGAGGGGGGCTATGGCTACACCTTC. Protein product: CASSEGGYGYTF.

The CDR3 DNA reads as TGCGCCAGCAGTGGGACAGATCAAGAGACCCAGTACTTC. Translating it yields CASSGTDQETQYF. The chain employs TRBV10-2 and TRBJ2-5; D is possibly TRBD1 (6 bases). V dropped 4 bases and J dropped 2 bases, with 8 bases sitting between them. Germline V gene lookup returns CDR1 WSHSY and CDR2 SAAADI. The CDR3 contains 13 residues.

The chain couples TRBV6-6 to TRBJ2-7; perhaps TRBD1 as D (6 bases). Trimming took off 2 bases at V and 6 bases at J, with 14 bases between the two ends. Germline V CDR1 and CDR2: MNHNY, SVGAGI (reference sequence). This CDR3 is built from 14 residues. The CDR3 DNA follows: TGTGCCAGCAGTTACATTAACAGGGTGGGCGAGCAGTACTTC. It translates to CASSYINRVGEQYF.

This clone has a single count. The V and J genes are TRBV6-5 and TRBJ2-3; 7 bases are shared with TRBD1. The junction had 5 bases not matched to a gene; V was cut back by 5 bases and J by 6 bases. This CDR3 spans 13 amino acids. Germline V gives CDR1 MNHEY, CDR2 SVGAGI. The CDR3 nucleotides read TGTGCCAGCAGTGGACAGGCGCCTGATACGCAGTATTTT. Amino acids: CASSGQAPDTQYF.